Listed below are T cell receptor beta chains from one sample, sequenced in a study of shared clonotypes between healthy human individuals. Here immunoSEQ multiplex PCR was the method, and the copy in TCRdb shows in-frame clones only, minus some. The repertoire includes roughly 1 million clones, roughly 75% of them detected once, and approximately 1.5% sits in the top ten. The sequenced material came from memory CD4+ T cells sorted from blood. Receptors were obtained from a man aged 18-30 years in good health. Both conserved end residues are trimmed from each CDR3.

CDR3 length,J gene,V gene,CDR3 protein
13,TRBJ2-2,TRBV6-1,ASNPTDSYTGELF
13,TRBJ2-5,TRBV5-1,ASSLQGPTAGAQY
12,TRBJ2-5,TRBV5-1,ASSLVASDETQY
13,TRBJ1-1,TRBV5-1,ASSPYGTVNTEAF
13,TRBJ2-3,TRBV2,ASSVQGLALDTQY
13,TRBJ1-1,TRBV6-1,ASRDRQGLNTEAF
11,TRBJ2-1,TRBV29-1,SVEQGAGNEQF
12,TRBJ2-5,TRBV2,ASSLMGGIETQY
13,TRBJ1-6,TRBV5-1,ASSPGTGKNSPLH
12,TRBJ2-7,TRBV11-2,ASSPNLRSYEQY
13,TRBJ1-6,TRBV28,ASTGGGTLNSPLH
16,TRBJ2-1,TRBV2,ASGVGTSLYVRENEQF
12,TRBJ1-2,TRBV28,ASSLSLVHYGYT
12,TRBJ1-3,TRBV10-3,ASRVSSSGNTIY
14,TRBJ2-3,TRBV7-9,ASSPSGRLLTDTQY
13,TRBJ2-6,TRBV6-6,ASRYREPGANVLT
12,TRBJ2-7,TRBV12-1,ASSFEGAWCEQY
11,TRBJ1-6,TRBV7-2,ASSEAYNSPLH
16,TRBJ1-4,TRBV15,ATSRGTGGRSTNEKLF
19,TRBJ2-2,TRBV4-1,ASSHSGLAVVLGPPPGELF
13,TRBJ2-1,TRBV7-9,ASSPFASAYNEQF
11,TRBJ2-7,TRBV11-2,ASSRPGSYEQY
11,TRBJ2-4,TRBV7-9,ASSYPPPDIQY
11,TRBJ2-3,TRBV9,ASSARSGDTQY
12,TRBJ2-7,TRBV6-5,ASTKGTGVYEQY
13,TRBJ2-2,TRBV7-9,ASSLARPNTGELF
13,TRBJ1-5,TRBV28,ASSGTGFGNQPQH